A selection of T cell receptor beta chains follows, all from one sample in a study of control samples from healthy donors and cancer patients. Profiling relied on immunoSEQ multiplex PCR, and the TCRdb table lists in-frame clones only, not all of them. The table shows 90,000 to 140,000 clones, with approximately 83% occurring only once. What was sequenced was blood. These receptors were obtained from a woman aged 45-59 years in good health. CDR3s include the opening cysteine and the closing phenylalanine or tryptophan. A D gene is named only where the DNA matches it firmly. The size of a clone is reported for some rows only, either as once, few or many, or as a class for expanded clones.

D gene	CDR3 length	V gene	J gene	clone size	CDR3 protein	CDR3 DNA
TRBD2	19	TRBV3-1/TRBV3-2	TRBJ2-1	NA	CASSQLRPGSGRAGNEQFF	TGTGCCAGCAGCCAGCTCCGACCCGGGAGCGGGAGGGCGGGTAATGAGCAGTTCTTC
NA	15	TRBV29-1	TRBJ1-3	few	CSVGSGPRSGNTIYF	TGCAGCGTTGGCTCAGGCCCACGCTCTGGAAACACCATATATTTT
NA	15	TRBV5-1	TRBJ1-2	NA	CASSPEGGVNYGYTF	TGCGCCAGCAGCCCCGAAGGGGGGGTGAACTATGGCTACACCTTC
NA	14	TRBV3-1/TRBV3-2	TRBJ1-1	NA	CASSRTPQNTEAFF	TGTGCCAGCAGCCGGACCCCACAGAACACTGAAGCTTTCTTT
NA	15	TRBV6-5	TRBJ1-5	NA	CASSPDNLSNQPQHF	TGTGCCAGCAGTCCGGACAATTTGAGCAATCAGCCCCAGCATTTT
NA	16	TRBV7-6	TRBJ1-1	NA	CASSLGGGAKNTEAFF	TGTGCCAGCAGCTTAGGGGGCGGGGCGAAGAACACTGAAGCTTTCTTT
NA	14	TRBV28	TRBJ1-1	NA	CASSLSSVNTEAFF	TGTGCCAGCAGTTTATCATCAGTGAACACTGAAGCTTTCTTT
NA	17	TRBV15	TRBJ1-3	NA	CATSRGLIGAGGNTIYF	TGTGCCACCAGCAGAGGTCTAATTGGGGCTGGGGGAAACACCATATATTTT
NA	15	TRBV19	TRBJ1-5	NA	CASSMGRVSNQPQHF	TGTGCCAGTAGTATGGGCAGGGTTAGCAATCAGCCCCAGCATTTT
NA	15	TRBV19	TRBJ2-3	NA	CASSGTLASTDTQYF	TGTGCCAGTAGTGGGACACTAGCGAGCACAGATACGCAGTATTTT
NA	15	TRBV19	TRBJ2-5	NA	CASTKYGQPEETQYF	TGTGCCAGTACCAAATACGGGCAGCCTGAAGAGACCCAGTACTTC
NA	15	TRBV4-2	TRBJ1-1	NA	CASSQDFGELTEAFF	TGTGCCAGCAGCCAAGATTTTGGGGAGCTCACTGAAGCTTTCTTT
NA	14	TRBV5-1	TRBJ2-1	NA	CASSLGGFDNEQFF	TGCGCCAGCAGCTTGGGAGGGTTCGACAATGAGCAGTTCTTC
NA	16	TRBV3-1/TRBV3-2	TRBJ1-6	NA	CASSQRSAAYNSPLHF	TGTGCCAGCAGCCAAAGATCGGCAGCCTATAATTCACCCCTCCACTTT
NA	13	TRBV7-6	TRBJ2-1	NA	CASSARSNNEQFF	TGTGCCAGCAGCGCCAGGTCCAACAATGAGCAGTTCTTC
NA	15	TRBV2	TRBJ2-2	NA	CASRRSAGGGGELFF	TGTGCCAGCAGGAGATCCGCAGGGGGGGGCGGGGAGCTGTTTTTT
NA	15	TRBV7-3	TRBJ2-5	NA	CASSLIGGPRETQYF	TGTGCCAGCAGCTTAATAGGAGGGCCACGGGAGACCCAGTACTTC
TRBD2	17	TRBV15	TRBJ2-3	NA	CATSRQLAGGPPDTQYF	TGTGCCACCAGCAGACAACTAGCGGGAGGGCCCCCAGATACGCAGTATTTT
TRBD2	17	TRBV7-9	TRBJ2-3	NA	CASSQAGLATERGRQYF	TGTGCCAGCAGCCAAGCGGGGCTAGCGACGGAACGGGGGAGGCAGTATTTT
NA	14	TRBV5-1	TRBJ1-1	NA	CASTTGRVEAEAFF	TGCGCCAGCACCACAGGGAGGGTGGAGGCTGAAGCTTTCTTT
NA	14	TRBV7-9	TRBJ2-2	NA	CASSPGLNTGELFF	TGTGCCAGCAGCCCCGGACTGAACACCGGGGAGCTGTTTTTT
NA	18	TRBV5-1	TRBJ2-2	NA	CASSTGPRPREIAGELFF	TGCGCCAGCAGCACCGGGCCCCGCCCGAGGGAGATTGCCGGGGAGCTGTTTTTT
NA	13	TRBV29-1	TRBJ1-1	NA	CSVPGYGNTEAFF	TGCAGCGTCCCAGGGTACGGGAACACTGAAGCTTTCTTT
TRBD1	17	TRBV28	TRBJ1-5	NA	CASSSPRRDRGVQPQHF	TGTGCCAGCAGTTCCCCCCGCCGGGACAGGGGCGTCCAGCCCCAGCATTTT
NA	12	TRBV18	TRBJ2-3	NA	CASSSRTDTQYF	TGTGCCAGCTCATCCCGTACAGATACGCAGTATTTT
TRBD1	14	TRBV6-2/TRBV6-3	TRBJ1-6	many	CASSLTGQDSPLHF	TGTGCCAGCAGCCTCACAGGACAGGATTCACCCCTCCACTTT